These 12 T cell receptor beta chains came from one sample sequenced in a study of B cell selection in AIRE deficiency. TCRdb's table, derived via immunoSEQ multiplex PCR, lists solely in-frame clones and lacks some. There are about 25,000 clones in the sample; just under 97% occur only once, and 0.24% lies in the top ten. Conventional CD4 T cells were sorted as CD4+CD127+ cells. Sequencing was carried out using CD4+CD127+ conventional T cells sorted from PBMCs. The receptors were sampled from a human donor in good health.

The rearrangement uses TRBV4-1 and TRBJ2-3; TRBD2 matches at 14 bases. The germline CDR1 and CDR2 sequences are MGHRA and YSYEKL. V gave up 3 bases and J gave up 4 bases; unmatched junction bases: 3. CDR3 length equals 16 residues. This CDR3 is CASSQTSGRAPDTQYF. For the CDR3, the DNA is TGCGCCAGCAGCCAGACTAGCGGGAGGGCCCCAGATACGCAGTATTTT.

The J gene is TRBJ1-1, the V gene TRBV6-5; D unresolved. V lost 6 bases to trimming and J lost 0 bases, with 5 bases between them. This CDR3 is built from 12 residues. Germline assignment: CDR1 MNHEY and CDR2 SVGAGI. The DNA for the CDR3 is TGTGCCAGCAGAAAATTGAACACTGAAGCTTTCTTT. Translation: CASRKLNTEAFF.

This chain uses TRBV5-1 with TRBJ1-1; unclear D gene. This CDR3 spans 14 amino acids. Germline values: CDR1 SGHRS, CDR2 YFSETQ. The V end lost 4 bases, the J end lost 1 base, and 11 bases lay between the germline ends. The CDR3 region has the DNA TGCGCCAGCAGCCCAAACGCCCCGAACACTGAAGCTTTCTTT. Translation: CASSPNAPNTEAFF.

J is TRBJ1-1 and V is TRBV5-1, with unresolved D. V was trimmed by 4 bases and J by 0 bases, leaving 7 bases between them. Germline-derived CDR1 and CDR2 are SGHRS and YFSETQ. This CDR3 region has 13 residues. The CDR3 DNA reads as TGCGCCAGCAGCCCATGGATGAACACTGAAGCTTTCTTT. Amino acids: CASSPWMNTEAFF.

V and J are TRBV18 and TRBJ2-3; weak D call: TRBD1 (5 bases). The CDR3 is made up of 14 amino acids. Germline values: CDR1 KGHSH, CDR2 LQKENI. The V and J ends lost 6 bases and 6 bases respectively, with 16 bases between them. CDR3 sequence (DNA): TGTGCCAGCTCCCAGGGCGTGGGGCGGGATACGCAGTATTTT. Translating it yields CASSQGVGRDTQYF.

This chain links TRBV2 with TRBJ2-3; TRBD1 might be the D (6 bases). Trimming removed 4 bases from V and 2 bases from J, with 10 bases in between. The germline CDR1 and CDR2 sequences are SNHLY and FYNNEI. This CDR3 has 14 amino acids. The CDR3 here is CASSVGQFTDTQYF. The CDR3 DNA reads TGTGCCAGCAGTGTTGGACAGTTCACAGATACGCAGTATTTT.

V and J are TRBV29-1 and TRBJ1-1; 7 nucleotides line up with TRBD1. Germline CDR1 SQVTM, CDR2 ANQGSEA. V was pared by 4 bases and J by 4 bases, with 9 bases of the junction left unmatched. The CDR3 runs 14 residues. CDR3 loop: CSVVSGGVRTEAFF. The CDR3 coding sequence is TGCAGCGTTGTGTCAGGGGGTGTGCGCACTGAAGCTTTCTTT.

This chain joins TRBV19 and TRBJ1-3, with 8 bases matching TRBD1. In germline, CDR1 is LNHDA, CDR2 SQIVND (reference sequence). V was clipped by 7 bases and J by 0 bases; unmatched bases: 8. CDR3 length: 16 amino acids. The CDR3 sequence is CASTLGQVNSGNTIYF. For the CDR3, the DNA is TGTGCCAGTACCCTGGGACAGGTAAACTCTGGAAACACCATATATTTT.

This rearrangement joins TRBV10-3 to TRBJ2-6; unclear D gene. V was trimmed by 2 bases and J by 4 bases, leaving 6 bases between them. The germline gives CDR1 ENHRY, CDR2 SYGVKD. The CDR3 has 14 residues. CDR3 in amino acids: CAISERAGANVLTF. CDR3 DNA sequence: TGTGCCATCAGTGAGAGGGCCGGGGCCAACGTCCTGACTTTC.

The chain is built from TRBV5-1 and TRBJ2-2; 9 bases map to TRBD1. V lost 0 bases, J lost 3 bases, and 6 bases stayed unmatched. This CDR3 spans 17 amino acids. CDR1 is SGHRS and CDR2 is YFSETQ in the germline V gene. CDR3 region: CASSLATGGRDTGELFF. The CDR3 DNA reads as TGCGCCAGCAGCTTGGCTACAGGGGGCCGGGACACCGGGGAGCTGTTTTTT.

V is TRBV7-2 and J is TRBJ2-1, with TRBD2 matching over 7 bases. The V and J ends lost 1 base and 0 bases, in that order; junction bases with no gene match: 6. Per the germline V gene, CDR1 is SGHTA and CDR2 is FQGNSA. CDR3 length: 17 residues. The CDR3 loop reads CASSLVAAGYSYNEQFF. As DNA, the CDR3 is TGTGCCAGCAGCTTAGTTGCAGCGGGGTACTCCTACAATGAGCAGTTCTTC.

DNA of the CDR3: TGTGCCAGCAGCTTGGACAGGGGGCAGAATCAGCCCCAGCATTTT. Amino acids: CASSLDRGQNQPQHF. The gene calls are TRBV5-4 and TRBJ1-5, with 9 positions matching TRBD1. Germline CDR1 reads SGHNT; CDR2 reads YYREEE (reference sequence). The CDR3 covers 15 residues. V gave up 0 bases and J gave up 4 bases; unmatched junction bases: 2.